This T cell receptor (beta chain) was found in a study of blood T cell repertoires in COVID-19 (dated by TCRdb to the early 2020s). Background for the entire study: Samples from collaborators originated in the United States, Italy and Spain and spanned both the acute and convalescent phases of COVID-19. The material from the prospective study consisted of cDNA or gDNA derived from T cells, B-cell-depleted T cells, or PBMCs. Deeply sampled blood TCRbeta repertoires from subjects exposed to, actively infected with, or recovered from COVID-19 were included in the dataset. The repertoires were released in a freely available public database meant as a resource for research on the immune response to SARS-CoV-2. Samples were obtained from the ongoing ImmuneRACE study (first 160 participants) and from over a thousand subjects provided by 6 global collaborators. The sample metadata nearly always contained a de-identified subject ID, COVID-19 status, age in years and sex. Where available, HLA class I and class II types were obtained from metadata supplied by the sample provider rather than from assay-based typing. Paper-wide results and their limitations: The amount of clinical and demographic metadata varied by source and participant and was provided uncurated.

The collaborating institutions used their own protocols to collect whole blood in K2EDTA tubes. Collaborator samples were shipped for TCRbeta analysis as frozen whole blood, isolated PBMCs, or DNA extracted from either sample type. With regard to this clone: Its recognized antigen is unknown. The record has no base qualities; no much larger clone is one base away.

Reading from cysteine to phenylalanine, the CDR3 counts 16 amino acids. CDR3 DNA is the only sequence kept; it has 48 bases, read in frame from the first base. TCRbeta CDR3 regions were amplified from genomic DNA by means of the immunoSEQ Assay, a bias-controlled multiplex PCR. Concerning the study's data processing: Within the assay, amplification of reference gene primers was used to estimate how many nucleated cells each sample contained. To quantify the absolute abundance of each unique TCRbeta CDR3 rearrangement, sequence reads were collapsed and filtered. For each sample, productive Simpson clonality was calculated as the square root of Simpson's diversity index across productive rearrangements. TCRdb stores this immuneACCESS table with in-frame sequences only. Part of the clones is absent; in the studies checked, under half of the shortfall reflects unresolved V genes, and no reason is known for the rest. The DNA was the basis for D and trimming; V, J and clone size are from that table. The sample table lists under 50,000 clones, 60% to 80% of them with a count of one. Around 20% of the sample belongs to the ten largest clones.

The sample consisted of peripheral blood. The clonotype comes from a human donor with active or convalescent COVID-19. The donor label of this sample is uncertain. Here the chain combines TRBV21-1 and TRBJ2-7; TRBD2 is the table's D call and was not checked against the DNA. TRBV21-1 is an annotated pseudogene. The CDR3 protein: CASSNRWTSGLDEQYF. The DNA reads as follows: TGTGCCAGCAGCAATCGATGGACTAGCGGGTTGGACGAGCAGTACTTC.